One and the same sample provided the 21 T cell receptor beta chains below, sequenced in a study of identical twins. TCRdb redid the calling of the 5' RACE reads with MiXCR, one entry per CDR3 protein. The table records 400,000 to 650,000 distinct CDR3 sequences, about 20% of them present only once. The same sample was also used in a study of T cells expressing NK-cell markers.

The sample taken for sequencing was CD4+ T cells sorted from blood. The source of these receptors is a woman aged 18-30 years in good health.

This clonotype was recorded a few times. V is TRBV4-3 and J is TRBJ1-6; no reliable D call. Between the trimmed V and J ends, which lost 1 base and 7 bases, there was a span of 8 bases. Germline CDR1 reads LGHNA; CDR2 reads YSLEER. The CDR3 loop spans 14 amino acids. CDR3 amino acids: CASSQGGTNSPLHF. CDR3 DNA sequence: TGCGCCAGCAGCCAAGGGGGTACGAATTCACCCCTCCACTTT.

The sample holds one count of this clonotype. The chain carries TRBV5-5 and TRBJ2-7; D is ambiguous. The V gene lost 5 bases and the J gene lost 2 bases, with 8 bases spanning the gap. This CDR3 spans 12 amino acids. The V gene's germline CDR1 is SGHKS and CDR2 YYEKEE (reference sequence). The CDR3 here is CASSLHPYEQYF. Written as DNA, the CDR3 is TGTGCCAGCAGTCTTCATCCCTACGAGCAGTACTTC.

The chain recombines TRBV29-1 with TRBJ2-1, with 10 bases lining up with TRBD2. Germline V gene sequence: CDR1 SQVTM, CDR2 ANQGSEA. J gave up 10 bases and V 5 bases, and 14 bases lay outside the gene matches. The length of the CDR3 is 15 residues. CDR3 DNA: TGCAGCGTTCGTTCAAGCGGGGGGGCCCTGCGGGAGCAGTTCTTC. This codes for CSVRSSGGALREQFF.

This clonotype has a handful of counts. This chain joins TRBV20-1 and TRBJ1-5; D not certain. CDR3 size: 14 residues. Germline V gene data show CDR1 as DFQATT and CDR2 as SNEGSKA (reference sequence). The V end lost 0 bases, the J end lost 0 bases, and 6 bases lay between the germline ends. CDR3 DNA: TGCAGTGCTAGAGATTCGAGTAGCAATCAGCCCCAGCATTTT. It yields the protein CSARDSSSNQPQHF.

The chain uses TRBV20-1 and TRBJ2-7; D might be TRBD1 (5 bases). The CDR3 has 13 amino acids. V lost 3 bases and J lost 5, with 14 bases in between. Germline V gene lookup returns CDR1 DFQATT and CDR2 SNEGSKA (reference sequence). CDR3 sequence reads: CSASRQGINEQYF. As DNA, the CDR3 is TGCAGTGCTAGTAGGCAGGGTATCAACGAGCAGTACTTC.

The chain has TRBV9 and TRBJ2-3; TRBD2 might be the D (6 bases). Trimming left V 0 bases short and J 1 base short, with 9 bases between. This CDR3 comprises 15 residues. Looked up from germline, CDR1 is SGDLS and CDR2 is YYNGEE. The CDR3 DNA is TGTGCCAGCAGCGTAGAGGCTAGCGGCACAGATACGCAGTATTTT. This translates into CASSVEASGTDTQYF.

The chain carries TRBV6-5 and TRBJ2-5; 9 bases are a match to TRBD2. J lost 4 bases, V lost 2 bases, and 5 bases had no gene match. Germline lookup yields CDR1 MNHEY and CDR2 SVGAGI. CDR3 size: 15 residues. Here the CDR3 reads CASSYAGGPGETQYF. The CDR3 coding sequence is TGTGCCAGCAGTTACGCGGGGGGGCCAGGAGAGACCCAGTACTTC.

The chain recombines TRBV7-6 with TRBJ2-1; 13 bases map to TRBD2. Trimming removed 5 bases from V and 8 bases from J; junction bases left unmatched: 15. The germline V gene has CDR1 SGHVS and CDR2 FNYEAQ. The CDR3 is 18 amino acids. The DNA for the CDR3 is TGTGCCAGCAGCGTTACCGGGACTAGCGGGATCAACGGGGATGAGCAGTTCTTC. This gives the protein CASSVTGTSGINGDEQFF.

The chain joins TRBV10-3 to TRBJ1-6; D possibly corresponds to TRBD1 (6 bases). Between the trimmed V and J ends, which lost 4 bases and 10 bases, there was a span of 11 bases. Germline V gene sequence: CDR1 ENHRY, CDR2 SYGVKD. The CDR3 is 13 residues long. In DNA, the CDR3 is TGTGCCATCAGTGCCAGGGGAGGGTCACCCCTCCACTTT. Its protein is CAISARGGSPLHF.

The CDR3 coding sequence is TGCAGTGCTCTTAGGACTGACGGTGAAAAACTGTTTTTT. It translates to CSALRTDGEKLFF. The V and J genes are TRBV20-1 and TRBJ1-4; D call uncertain. V lost 5 bases and J lost 7, with 14 bases in between. The CDR3 covers 13 residues. Germline loops: CDR1 DFQATT, CDR2 SNEGSKA (reference sequence).

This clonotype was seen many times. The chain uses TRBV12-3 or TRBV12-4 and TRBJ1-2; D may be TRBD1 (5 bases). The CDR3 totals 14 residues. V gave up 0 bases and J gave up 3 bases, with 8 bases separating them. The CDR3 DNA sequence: TGTGCCAGCAGTTTAGCGACGGGGGACTATGGCTACACCTTC. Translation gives CASSLATGDYGYTF.

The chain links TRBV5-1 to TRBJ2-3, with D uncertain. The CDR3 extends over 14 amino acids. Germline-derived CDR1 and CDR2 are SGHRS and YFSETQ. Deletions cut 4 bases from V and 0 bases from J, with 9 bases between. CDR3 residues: CASSAAHSTDTQYF. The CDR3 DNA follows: TGCGCCAGCAGCGCTGCGCACAGCACAGATACGCAGTATTTT.

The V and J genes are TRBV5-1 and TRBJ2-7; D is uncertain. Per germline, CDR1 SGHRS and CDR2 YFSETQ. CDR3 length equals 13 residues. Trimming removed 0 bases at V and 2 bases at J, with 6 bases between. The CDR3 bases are TGCGCCAGCAGCTTGGGTTCACCCTACGAGCAGTACTTC. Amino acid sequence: CASSLGSPYEQYF.

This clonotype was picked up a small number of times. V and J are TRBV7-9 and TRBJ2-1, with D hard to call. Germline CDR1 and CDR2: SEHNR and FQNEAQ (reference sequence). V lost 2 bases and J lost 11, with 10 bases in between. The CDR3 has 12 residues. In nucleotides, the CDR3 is TGTGCCAGCAGCTTAATACGGGTTCAGCAGTTCTTC. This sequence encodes CASSLIRVQQFF.

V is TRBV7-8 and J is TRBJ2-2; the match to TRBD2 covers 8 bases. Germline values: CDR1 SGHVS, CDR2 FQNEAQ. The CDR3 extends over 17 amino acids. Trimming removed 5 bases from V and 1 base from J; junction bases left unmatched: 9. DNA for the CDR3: TGTGCCAGCAGCACCCGACTAGCGATCAAGAACACCGGGGAGCTGTTTTTT. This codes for CASSTRLAIKNTGELFF.

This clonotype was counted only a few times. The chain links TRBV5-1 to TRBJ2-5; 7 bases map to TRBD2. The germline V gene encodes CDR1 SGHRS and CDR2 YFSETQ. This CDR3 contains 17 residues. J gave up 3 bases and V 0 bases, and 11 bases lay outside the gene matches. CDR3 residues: CASSLDQISSGKETQYF. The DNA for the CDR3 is TGCGCCAGCAGCTTGGATCAAATCTCTAGCGGCAAAGAGACCCAGTACTTC.

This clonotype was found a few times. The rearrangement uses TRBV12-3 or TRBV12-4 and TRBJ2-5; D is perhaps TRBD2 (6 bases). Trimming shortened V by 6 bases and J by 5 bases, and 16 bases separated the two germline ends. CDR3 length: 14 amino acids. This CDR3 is CASSLFASEETQYF. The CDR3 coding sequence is TGTGCCAGCAGCCTCTTCGCTAGCGAGGAGACCCAGTACTTC.

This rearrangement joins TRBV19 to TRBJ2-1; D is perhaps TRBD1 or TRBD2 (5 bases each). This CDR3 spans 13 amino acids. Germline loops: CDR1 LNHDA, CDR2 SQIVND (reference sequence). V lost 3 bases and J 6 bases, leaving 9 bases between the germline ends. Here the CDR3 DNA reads TGTGCCAGTAGTATTACAGGAGGCAATGAGCAGTTCTTC. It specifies CASSITGGNEQFF.

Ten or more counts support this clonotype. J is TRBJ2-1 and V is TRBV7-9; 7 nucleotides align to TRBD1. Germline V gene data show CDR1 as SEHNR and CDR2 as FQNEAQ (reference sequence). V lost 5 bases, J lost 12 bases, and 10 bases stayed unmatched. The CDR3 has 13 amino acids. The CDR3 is CASSLRQGNWQFF. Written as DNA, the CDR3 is TGTGCCAGCAGCCTACGACAGGGAAATTGGCAGTTCTTC.

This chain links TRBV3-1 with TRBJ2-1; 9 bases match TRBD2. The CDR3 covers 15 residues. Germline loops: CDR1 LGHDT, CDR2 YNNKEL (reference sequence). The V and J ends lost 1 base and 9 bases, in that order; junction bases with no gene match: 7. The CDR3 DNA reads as TGTGCCAGCAGCCAAGGCCCTAGCGGGAAGACTGAGCAGTTCTTC. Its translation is CASSQGPSGKTEQFF.

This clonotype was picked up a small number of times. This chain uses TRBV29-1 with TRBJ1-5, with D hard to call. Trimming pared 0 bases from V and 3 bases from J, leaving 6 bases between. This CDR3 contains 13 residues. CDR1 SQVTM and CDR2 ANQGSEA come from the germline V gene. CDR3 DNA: TGCAGCGTTGAAGACCGTTACAATCAGCCCCAGCATTTT. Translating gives CSVEDRYNQPQHF.